The 5 T cell receptor beta chains in this list originate from one sample, sequenced in a study of cytomegalovirus exposure and HLA in healthy donors. In the PCR, 60 Vbeta and 13 Jbeta primers were used. Profiled with immunoSEQ multiplex PCR; TCRdb holds only in-frame clones, not every one. The table includes approximately 190,000 clones, around 84% detected once. The sample consisted of PBMCs. The receptors were gathered from a woman between 45 and 60 years old in good health and CMV-seropositive.

This clone appeared a single time. The gene calls are TRBV5-6 and TRBJ2-7; TRBD1 aligns across 9 bases. The CDR3 runs 15 residues. CDR1 and CDR2 (germline): SGHDT, YYEEEE. With V trimmed by 3 bases and J by 2 bases, 6 bases remained unmatched. The CDR3 loop is CASSWGQGIAYEQYF. The CDR3 nucleotides read TGTGCCAGCAGCTGGGGACAGGGTATCGCCTACGAGCAGTACTTC.

This clone appeared once. This chain connects TRBV5-1 to TRBJ2-1, with 10 bases aligning to TRBD2. The junction had 10 bases not matched to a gene; V was cut back by 4 bases and J by 0 bases. CDR1 and CDR2 from the germline V gene are SGHRS and YFSETQ. CDR3 size: 18 residues. This chain's CDR3 is CASSAASGGPGSYNEQFF. In DNA, the CDR3 is TGCGCCAGCAGCGCGGCTAGCGGGGGTCCCGGCTCCTACAATGAGCAGTTCTTC.

The chain uses TRBV29-1 and TRBJ1-1; 7 bases match TRBD1. Germline CDR1 SQVTM, CDR2 ANQGSEA. The CDR3 covers 14 residues. V dropped 4 bases and J dropped 1; count of bases not matched to a gene: 6. CDR3 protein: CSVGVRQGNTEAFF. CDR3 nucleotides: TGCAGCGTTGGGGTCAGACAGGGGAACACTGAAGCTTTCTTT.

This chain uses TRBV19 with TRBJ2-2; 7 bases are a match to TRBD2. V lost 5 bases and J lost 3; bases outside the gene matches: 9. The CDR3 sequence is 16 residues long. The germline V gene encodes CDR1 LNHDA and CDR2 SQIVND (reference sequence). The CDR3 region has the DNA TGTGCCAGTAGTGGGAGGGGCGATGTGGACACCGGGGAGCTGTTTTTT. This encodes CASSGRGDVDTGELFF.

Of note for this clone: The identical CDR3 is also encoded by other nucleotide sequences in the sample. V usage is TRBV4-2 and J usage is TRBJ2-3, with TRBD1 as a possible D gene (7 bases). Trimming removed 1 base from V and 1 base from J, with 12 bases in between. The germline V gene encodes CDR1 LGHNA and CDR2 YNFKEQ. This CDR3 is built from 16 residues. DNA for the CDR3: TGTGCCAGCAGCCAAGCGGAGGGGGCTGGCACAGATACGCAGTATTTT. Translating gives CASSQAEGAGTDTQYF.